The rows below give T cell receptor beta chains drawn from one sample of a study of coeliac disease. Measured with immunoSEQ multiplex PCR; TCRdb has only the in-frame clones, and not every one. The sample holds roughly 400 clones, 65% to 90% seen once. The material sequenced was intraepithelial lymphocytes from the gut. The receptor set was obtained from a human donor without celiac disease. CDR3s include the opening cysteine and the closing phenylalanine or tryptophan. A clone size is listed for some rows: how often the clone was seen (once, few, many), or a class if it is expanded.

V: TRBV7-3; size: -; CDR3: CASSPGTGKLDGYTF
V: TRBV27; size: -; CDR3: CASSSLTSGSYEQYF
V: TRBV30; size: -; CDR3: CAWEPGQGHEQYF
V: TRBV13; size: -; CDR3: CASSFRGDETQYF
V: TRBV5-4; size: -; CDR3: CASSLGKTVEDNYDYTF
V: TRBV10-1; size: -; CDR3: CASSAGGPQETQYF
V: TRBV11-2; size: few; CDR3: CASSLRAGGEQFF
V: TRBV15; size: -; CDR3: CATKSDQGPDTQYF
V: TRBV5-6; size: -; CDR3: CASSPEGGRNIQYF
V: TRBV5-1; size: -; CDR3: CASSLAPPDRNRDQPQHF
V: TRBV4-2; size: -; CDR3: CASSPHLGTSGNEQFF
V: TRBV10-2; size: -; CDR3: CASTSGNEQYF
V: TRBV5-4; size: -; CDR3: CASRHGSSGRDQETQYF
V: TRBV21-1; size: -; CDR3: CASRSVLATWHHQPQHF
V: TRBV27; size: few; CDR3: CASSHTIFTFPGQRSGANVLTF
V: TRBV7-6; size: -; CDR3: CASSSGWGGNLQETQYF
V: TRBV27; size: -; CDR3: CASRTLTGWDYEQYF
V: TRBV5-4; size: -; CDR3: CASSFLGGSAEAFF
V: TRBV4-2; size: -; CDR3: CASSLGKTVEDNYGYTF
V: TRBV4-3; size: -; CDR3: CASSQGGHSNYGYTF
V: TRBV21-1; size: -; CDR3: CASRRGGSGLTYEQYF
V: TRBV2; size: few; CDR3: CASSVIGAEQYF
V: TRBV30; size: -; CDR3: CAWSFTDRDPQYF
V: TRBV11-2; size: once; CDR3: CASSFPTGRIYF
V: TRBV6-4; size: -; CDR3: CASSEGGRGNQPQHF
V: TRBV30; size: -; CDR3: CAWSVLKSTGHNQPQHF
V: TRBV6-4; size: -; CDR3: CASSDREDTEAFF
V: TRBV7-9; size: -; CDR3: CASSLDGTGNTEAFF
V: TRBV8-2; size: -; CDR3: CGTTRRITKTYGYTF
V: TRBV27; size: few; CDR3: CASRSFTGVTEAFF
V: TRBV28; size: few; CDR3: CASTSVSTNEKLFF
V: TRBV19; size: -; CDR3: CASMRDFEAFF
V: TRBV29-1; size: -; CDR3: CSVLGHTNIFYEQYF
V: TRBV27; size: hyperexpanded; CDR3: CASRPLTGTYGYTF
V: TRBV12-5; size: -; CDR3: CASGLVSGVRIPGELFF
V: TRBV2; size: -; CDR3: CASRGGRNSNQPQHF
V: TRBV29-1; size: -; CDR3: CSGEDWQGANEQFF
V: TRBV10-1; size: -; CDR3: CASSEYREIPYEDTQYF
V: TRBV5-1; size: -; CDR3: CASSSPGQGNTGELFF
V: TRBV28; size: -; CDR3: CASSYPGGFNQPQHF
V: TRBV28; size: -; CDR3: CASRGQGAKEQFF
V: TRBV29-1; size: once; CDR3: CSVGTGAGGQPQHF
V: TRBV14; size: -; CDR3: CASSQTGNSPLHF
V: TRBV14; size: few; CDR3: CASSQDPAGVAEQYF
V: TRBV2; size: once; CDR3: CAGLAANTDTQYF
V: TRBV15; size: -; CDR3: CATSRGRTGVVTEAFF
V: TRBV29-1; size: -; CDR3: CSVFEALGIQSRANVLTF
V: TRBV28; size: -; CDR3: CASSPMTGWDYGYTF
V: TRBV28; size: once; CDR3: CASSLLTDRGLGTF
V: TRBV19; size: -; CDR3: CASSISVYGYTF
V: TRBV19; size: once; CDR3: CASTNNLNTEAFF
V: TRBV18; size: -; CDR3: CASSPPVGGGSYEQYF
V: TRBV10-1; size: -; CDR3: CASSEAISYEQYF
V: TRBV7-9; size: -; CDR3: CASSSQSAGVWEQYF
V: TRBV30; size: -; CDR3: CAWSRLAAYNEQFF
V: TRBV27; size: few; CDR3: CASSLHGGYEQYF
V: TRBV5-5; size: -; CDR3: CASSLAAVMTDTQYF
V: TRBV9; size: -; CDR3: CASSVASVESYEQFF
V: TRBV5-1; size: -; CDR3: CASSLGTPSTDTQYF